The clone carrying this TCR beta chain turned up a few times. Its antigen is as yet unknown. Primed by a sample-barcoded 5' primer and a J-beta primer mix, a second PCR proceeded for about 7 to 12 cycles. TCRdb itself ran the 5' RACE reads through MiXCR, one entry per CDR3 protein. The sample lists more than 500,000 distinct CDR3 sequences; roughly a quarter were seen once. This sample is drawn from a study of blood T cells in healthy people across ages. The study, taken as a whole, reports: Correlation between TCR beta diversity and naive T cell percentage was strong.

Each donor's blood draw was approximately 10 milliliters of peripheral blood. With V trimmed by 10 bases and J by 7 bases, 9 bases remained unmatched. CDR3 length equals 13 residues. The germline V gene has CDR1 SGHTA and CDR2 FQGTGA. This sequence was found in a woman in her sixties or seventies in good health. The sample consisted of blood. V usage is TRBV7-3 and J usage is TRBJ2-2, with 7 bases identical to TRBD2. CDR3 nucleotide sequence: TGTGCCACTTCGACTAGCAGGAACGGGGAGCTGTTTTTT. Protein: CATSTSRNGELFF.